This T cell receptor (beta chain) derives from a study of T cell responses to AZD1222 COVID-19 vaccine. Findings of the study overall: Two AZD1222 doses significantly raised spike-specific TCR breadth and depth over controls. Scientists sampled the repertoires only once the peak T cell response had passed. Unmutated variant regions are reportedly the target of nearly half of TCRs that are spike-specific. Clonal diversity was possibly underestimated, and white British individuals and females predominated among donors.

Notes on this clone: The antigen remains undetermined.

TCRdb's copy holds only in-frame clones and misses some; the assay was immunoSEQ multiplex PCR. Among around 140,000 clones listed, about 92% were seen once. The CDR3 is 16 residues long. Germline assignment: CDR1 MNHEY and CDR2 SVGAGI. V was pared by 6 bases and J by 4 bases, with 21 bases between. Sequences were derived from peripheral blood, sampled 28 days after the second AZD1222 dose. The sequence came from an adult who received the AZD1222 COVID-19 vaccine. The V call is TRBV6-5, the J call TRBJ1-2; D perhaps matches TRBD1 (6 bases). The CDR3 reads CASSYRQEGRVYGYTF. The DNA for the CDR3 is TGTGCCAGCAGCTACAGACAGGAGGGACGAGTCTATGGCTACACCTTC.